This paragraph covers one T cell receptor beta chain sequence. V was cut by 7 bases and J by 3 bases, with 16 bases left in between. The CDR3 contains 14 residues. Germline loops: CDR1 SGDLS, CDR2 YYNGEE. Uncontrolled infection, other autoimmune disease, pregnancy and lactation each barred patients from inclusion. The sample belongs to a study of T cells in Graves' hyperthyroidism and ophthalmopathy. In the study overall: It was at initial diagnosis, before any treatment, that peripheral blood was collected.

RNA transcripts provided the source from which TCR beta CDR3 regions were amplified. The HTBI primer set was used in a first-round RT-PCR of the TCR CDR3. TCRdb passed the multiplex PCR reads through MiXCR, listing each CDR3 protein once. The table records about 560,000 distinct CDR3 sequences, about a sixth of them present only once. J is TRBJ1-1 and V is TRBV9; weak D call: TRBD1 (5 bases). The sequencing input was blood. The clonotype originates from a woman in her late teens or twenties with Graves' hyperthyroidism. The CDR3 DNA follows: TGTGCCAGCGATAGCTTTAGGGACGACACTGAAGCTTTCTTT. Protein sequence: CASDSFRDDTEAFF.